The 9 T cell receptor beta chains given below trace back to one sample, sequenced in a study of vaccination and CD4 T cells after COVID-19. As to treatment: roughly 11-day PBMC culture with coronavirus spike peptide pools or control peptides (ViraFEST assay). Sequenced with the Oncomine TCR Beta short-read assay was DNA taken from cultured CD4+ T cells. TCRdb fed the PCR reads into MiXCR, producing one record per CDR3 protein. The sample contains some 14,000 distinct CDR3 sequences, roughly 59% of which appear only once. No cognate antigen is known for these TCRs. The specimen was CD4+ T cells from blood, cultured in vitro. The receptor set was obtained from a human donor who had recovered from COVID-19.

V usage is TRBV6-1 and J usage is TRBJ2-1, with 7 bases lining up with TRBD2. CDR3 length equals 12 residues. V lost 6 bases to trimming and J lost 8 bases; unmatched junction nucleotides: 4. Germline loops: CDR1 MNHNS, CDR2 SASEGT. DNA for the CDR3: TGTGCCAGCAGCAGACTAGCCTATGAGCAGTTCTTC. Translated: CASSRLAYEQFF.

This rearrangement joins TRBV28 to TRBJ1-3; 8 bases match TRBD1. The germline CDR1 and CDR2 sequences are MDHEN and SYDVKM. This CDR3 has 14 amino acids. The trim removed 5 bases at V and 8 bases at J, leaving 8 bases unmatched. In DNA, the CDR3 is TGTGCCAGCAGTCCGACAGGGGCCGGTTACACCATATATTTT. Translated: CASSPTGAGYTIYF. Drawing the rest from reference TRBV28 and TRBJ1-3, the complete variable domain is DVKVTQSSRYLVKRTGEKVFLECVQDMDHENMFWYRQDPGLGLRLIYFSYDVKMKEKGDIPEGYSVSREKKERFSLILESASTNQTSMYLCASSPTGAGYTIYFGEGSWLTVV.

The CDR3 spells CASSQAWPRVGSPLHF. DNA for the CDR3: TGTGCCAGCAGCCAAGCGTGGCCCCGAGTCGGTTCACCCCTCCACTTT. This chain joins TRBV4-2 and TRBJ1-6; D not certain. The CDR3 is 16 residues long. Per germline, CDR1 LGHNA and CDR2 YNFKEQ. The ends were cut back, 1 base at V and 9 bases at J, with 16 bases in the middle.

This chain connects TRBV6-1 to TRBJ2-1; D is possibly TRBD1 (5 bases). The CDR3 runs 15 residues. V gave up 6 bases and J gave up 2 bases, with 14 bases separating them. Germline assignment: CDR1 MNHNS and CDR2 SASEGT. CDR3 in amino acids: CASRLNWGAYNEQFF. As DNA, the CDR3 is TGTGCCAGCAGACTGAACTGGGGCGCCTACAATGAGCAGTTCTTC.

V is TRBV20-1 and J is TRBJ2-3, with a weak D call TRBD2 (6 bases). The germline gives CDR1 DFQATT, CDR2 SNEGSKA (reference sequence). Deletions cut 3 bases from V and 2 bases from J, with 9 bases between. This CDR3 contains 13 residues. In DNA, the CDR3 is TGCAGTGCTAGCCGCGGGACCACAGATACGCAGTATTTT. It specifies CSASRGTTDTQYF.

This clonotype was counted a few times. This chain uses TRBV7-2 with TRBJ1-3; the D is unclear. The CDR3 length is 13 residues. Deletions cut 1 base from V and 2 bases from J, with 3 bases between. Germline V CDR1 and CDR2: SGHTA, FQGNSA. CDR3 protein: CASSLGPGNTIYF. For the CDR3, the DNA is TGTGCCAGCAGCTTAGGGCCTGGAAACACCATATATTTT.

V and J are TRBV7-2 and TRBJ2-5, with 9 bases matching TRBD2. The CDR3 is 19 residues long. Trimming removed 0 bases from V and 0 bases from J; junction bases left unmatched: 11. Germline V gives CDR1 SGHTA, CDR2 FQGNSA. The chain's CDR3 is CASSLARSLAGAYQETQYF. CDR3 nucleotides: TGTGCCAGCAGCTTAGCTAGAAGTTTAGCGGGGGCGTACCAAGAGACCCAGTACTTC.

This chain connects TRBV10-3 to TRBJ1-5, with D possibly matching TRBD1 (5 bases). Trimming removed 4 bases at V and 7 bases at J, with 11 bases between. Germline CDR1 reads ENHRY; CDR2 reads SYGVKD. The CDR3 contains 13 residues. CDR3 residues: CAISADSRQPQHF. The CDR3 region has the DNA TGTGCCATCAGTGCCGACAGTAGACAGCCCCAGCATTTT.

The table lists this clonotype with a few counts. The CDR3 nucleotides read TGTGCCAGCAGTCGGGACATGAGTTCCTTTAACTATGGCTACACCTTC. This translates into CASSRDMSSFNYGYTF. The V gene is TRBV27, the J gene TRBJ1-2; D might be TRBD1 (6 bases). Deletions cut 5 bases from V and 1 base from J, with 17 bases between. This CDR3 is 16 amino acids long. Germline-derived CDR1 and CDR2 are MNHEY and SMNVEV (reference sequence).